This is a list of T cell receptor beta chains from one sample in a study of T-cell reconstitution after alpha-beta-depleted transplantation in children. TCRdb re-called the PCR reads through MiXCR, storing one row per CDR3 protein. The table has about a million distinct CDR3 sequences, about 26% seen once; the top ten hold 25% to 35%. Sequencing was performed on PBMCs, mostly from graft donor cells, taken 360 days after TCRalphabeta/CD19-depleted stem cell transplant. These receptors came from a boy under two years old who had a stem cell transplant for SCID, so the T cells may come from the graft donor. CDR3s include the opening cysteine and the closing phenylalanine or tryptophan. The order of the fields is J gene, clone size, D gene, V gene, CDR3 DNA, CDR3 protein. The D gene is left open where the match is weak. Some rows mark clone size as missing; the rest say once, few, many or name a class of expanded clone.

>TRBJ2-6|few|-|TRBV18
TGTGCCAGCTCACCACTAACCTCTGGGGCCAACGTCCTGACTTTC
CASSPLTSGANVLTF
>TRBJ1-6|few|-|TRBV20-1
TGCAGTGCTAGAAAGGGGGATCCCCTCCACTTT
CSARKGDPLHF
>TRBJ2-5|few|TRBD1|TRBV12-3/TRBV12-4
TGTGCCAGCAGTTTAGTTGGGACAGGGAGCCAAGAGACCCAGTACTTC
CASSLVGTGSQETQYF
>TRBJ2-3|few|-|TRBV12-3/TRBV12-4
TGTGCCAGCAGTCCCCGGGTGGGGGTTAGAACAGATACGCAGTATTTT
CASSPRVGVRTDTQYF
>TRBJ1-1|-|-|TRBV12-3/TRBV12-4
TGTGCCAGCAGTTTGGCGCCCCAACTGGGGACTGAAGCTTTCTTT
CASSLAPQLGTEAFF
>TRBJ2-7|-|TRBD1|TRBV28
TGTGCCAGCAACAAGGAACAGACAGGGCGGCCCTACGAGCAGTACTTC
CASNKEQTGRPYEQYF
>TRBJ1-5|-|TRBD1|TRBV12-3/TRBV12-4
TGTGCCAGCAGTTTAGCTGGGACAGGGTATCAGCCCCAGCATTTT
CASSLAGTGYQPQHF
>TRBJ2-7|-|-|TRBV4-1
TGCGCCAGCAGTCCGACATCAACCCCATACGAGCAGTACTTC
CASSPTSTPYEQYF
>TRBJ2-3|few|TRBD2|TRBV7-3
TGTGCCAGCAGCTTAACCCGACTAGCAACAGATACGCAGTATTTT
CASSLTRLATDTQYF
>TRBJ2-1|-|-|TRBV21-1
TGTGCCACCAAAGACGGCGGGGTTCGGCTCACCTACAATGAGCAGTTCTTC
CATKDGGVRLTYNEQFF
>TRBJ1-5|-|-|TRBV7-3
TGTGCCAGCAGCTTCATGTCAGTGAATCAGCCCCAGCATTTT
CASSFMSVNQPQHF
>TRBJ2-1|-|TRBD2|TRBV20-1
TGCAGTGCTCAGACTAGCGGGGCCAACAATGAGCAGTTCTTC
CSAQTSGANNEQFF
>TRBJ1-4|-|-|TRBV20-1
TGCAGTGCTAGACGGCGGAAGAGGCAGGGAAATGAAAAACTGTTTTTT
CSARRRKRQGNEKLFF
>TRBJ2-1|few|-|TRBV5-1
TGCGCCAGCAGCCCCTATCTGGGGGCCGCTGAGCAGTTCTTC
CASSPYLGAAEQFF
>TRBJ2-3|few|TRBD2|TRBV6-1
TGTGCCAGCAGAACGGGGGGGGCGAATACGCAGTATTTT
CASRTGGANTQYF
>TRBJ1-1|few|TRBD1|TRBV6-1
TGTGCCAGCAGTAAAAGAGGGGCAGGGGGCGTCGCTGAAGCTTTCTTT
CASSKRGAGGVAEAFF